The 10 T cell receptor beta chains below come from one sample, sequenced in a study of monozygotic twins with inflammatory bowel disease. Following a re-call of the 5' RACE reads, TCRdb has one entry per CDR3 protein and lacks DNA. This table lists over 350,000 distinct CDR3 sequences. The sample was blood. All receptors come from a human donor with ulcerative colitis or Crohn's disease, or a healthy co-twin of an affected twin (not recorded which).

The V and J genes are TRBV12-3 or TRBV12-4 and TRBJ2-2; TCRdb designates TRBD2, a call that cannot be tested without DNA. This CDR3 comprises 15 residues. The chain's CDR3 is CASNKRGVDTGELFF.

This chain joins TRBV20-1 and TRBJ2-7; the TCRdb D gene call, TRBD2, has no DNA to confirm it. CDR3 size: 16 residues. Germline lookup yields CDR1 DFQATT and CDR2 SNEGSKA (reference sequence). Here the CDR3 reads CSARRTQFTSEYEQYF.

The J gene is TRBJ2-1, the V gene TRBV12-3 or TRBV12-4; there is no DNA to check the TCRdb D call of TRBD2. CDR3 size: 15 residues. The CDR3 sequence: CASRSTGIVFNEQFF.

V gene TRBV12-3 or TRBV12-4 combines with J gene TRBJ2-7. There are 13 residues in the CDR3. This chain's CDR3 is CASSRGRTYEQYF.

The chain couples TRBV4-3 to TRBJ2-2; TCRdb names TRBD2, which stays unverified in the absence of DNA. Germline CDR1 reads LGHNA; CDR2 reads YSLEER. The CDR3 length is 15 residues. The CDR3 spells CASSSAERHTGELFF.

The chain recombines TRBV7-3 with TRBJ2-7; the TCRdb call, TRBD1, lacks DNA for checking. This CDR3 spans 13 amino acids. CDR1 SGHTA and CDR2 FQGTGA come from the germline V gene. The CDR3 protein is CASSLGGRLEQYF.

The V call is TRBV20-1, the J call TRBJ1-2; TCRdb indicates TRBD1, and absent DNA this call remains unverified. From germline, CDR1 is DFQATT and CDR2 SNEGSKA (reference sequence). The CDR3 sequence is 16 residues long. CDR3 residues: CSAYNPGQGRNYGYTF.

The chain carries TRBV10-3 and TRBJ1-4; without DNA, the TCRdb call of TRBD1 cannot be checked. The germline V gene encodes CDR1 ENHRY and CDR2 SYGVKD. The CDR3 loop spans 16 amino acids. CDR3 in amino acids: CAISEYSVGGREKLFF.

CDR3 in amino acids: CASMDRVTYEQYF. This chain joins TRBV6-2 or TRBV6-3 and TRBJ2-7; TCRdb returns TRBD1, unconfirmable since there is no DNA. Germline values: CDR1 MNHEY, CDR2 SVGEGT. CDR3 length: 13 residues.

V usage is TRBV20-1 and J usage is TRBJ1-1; the D call from TCRdb, TRBD1, cannot be confirmed without DNA. The CDR3 has 14 amino acids. Germline CDR1 and CDR2: DFQATT and SNEGSKA (reference sequence). CDR3 protein: CSARRTGSVTEAFF.